This T cell receptor (beta chain) was sequenced during a study of cytomegalovirus exposure and HLA in healthy donors. CDR3 size: 16 residues. Germline V gene sequence: CDR1 LGHNA, CDR2 YNFKEQ. The ends lost 0 bases at V and 3 bases at J; junction bases unmatched: 2. Data came from immunoSEQ multiplex PCR; TCRdb stores just in-frame clones and leaves some out. The table records 70,000 to 90,000 clones, 85% of them present only once. Sequencing was done on a sample of PBMCs. J is TRBJ2-1 and V is TRBV4-2, with 10 positions matching TRBD2. The clonotype was recovered from a man aged 30 to 39 in good health and CMV-seronegative. This CDR3 reads CASSQEASGSYNEQFF. The CDR3 DNA follows: TGTGCCAGCAGCCAAGAAGCTAGCGGGAGCTACAATGAGCAGTTCTTC.